These 23 T cell receptor beta chains were sequenced from one sample in a study of blood T cell repertoires in COVID-19. Only in-frame clones appear in the TCRdb table, and some are missing; sequencing was by immunoSEQ multiplex PCR. The table records 150,000 to 200,000 clones, about 88% of them present only once. Sequenced sample: peripheral blood. These TCRs come from a human donor in a cohort sampled during active COVID-19.

This CDR3 is CASSELQETQYF. The CDR3 DNA reads as TGTGCCAGCAGTGAACTACAAGAGACCCAGTACTTC. The rearrangement links TRBV2 to TRBJ2-5; unclear D gene. The CDR3 is made up of 12 amino acids. The V end was cut by 2 bases, the J end by 2 bases, with 3 bases between. In germline, CDR1 is SNHLY, CDR2 FYNNEI.

This chain connects TRBV18 to TRBJ2-6; D perhaps matches TRBD1 (6 bases). CDR1 KGHSH and CDR2 LQKENI come from the germline V gene. CDR3 length: 15 amino acids. Trimming took off 6 bases at V and 1 base at J, with 10 bases between the two ends. The CDR3 reads CASSGRGSGANVLTF. DNA of the CDR3: TGTGCCAGCTCGGGCAGGGGTTCTGGGGCCAACGTCCTGACTTTC.

The rearrangement uses TRBV7-9 and TRBJ1-1; D unclear. The germline V and J ends were trimmed by 5 bases and 0 bases, with 10 bases remaining between them. The CDR3 length is 14 residues. Germline V lookup: CDR1 SEHNR, CDR2 FQNEAQ (reference sequence). The CDR3 is CASSQQTMNTEAFF. In DNA, the CDR3 is TGTGCCAGCAGCCAACAGACTATGAACACTGAAGCTTTCTTT.

The chain carries TRBV7-2 and TRBJ1-2; 7 bases agree with TRBD1. CDR1 and CDR2 from the germline V gene are SGHTA and FQGNSA. The CDR3 extends over 16 amino acids. V was clipped by 5 bases and J by 1 base; unmatched bases: 10. The CDR3 region is CASSTTGVVYNYGYTF. The DNA for the CDR3 is TGTGCCAGCAGCACCACAGGGGTGGTTTATAACTATGGCTACACCTTC.

The rearrangement uses TRBV10-3 and TRBJ1-1; D ambiguous. The length of the CDR3 is 15 residues. Per the germline V gene, CDR1 is ENHRY and CDR2 is SYGVKD. Trimming took 0 bases from V and 1 from J, leaving 9 bases between them. The CDR3 DNA follows: TGTGCCATCAGTGAGTCCGGGGTAAGGAACACTGAAGCTTTCTTT. This encodes CAISESGVRNTEAFF.

The V and J genes are TRBV29-1 and TRBJ1-2; D unclear. The CDR3 spans 13 residues. Germline V gene sequence: CDR1 SQVTM, CDR2 ANQGSEA. Trimming shortened V by 2 bases and J by 8 bases, and 15 bases separated the two germline ends. The CDR3 nucleotides are TGCAGCGTTGAAACCGGGAGAAGTTACGGCTACACCTTC. Translated, it gives CSVETGRSYGYTF.

The V and J genes are TRBV9 and TRBJ1-3; TRBD1 matches 7 bases. The V gene end was trimmed by 2 bases and the J gene end by 9 bases; junction bases not matched to a gene: 11. This CDR3 spans 15 amino acids. The germline gives CDR1 SGDLS, CDR2 YYNGEE. Here the CDR3 DNA reads TGTGCCAGCAGCGTCGTGGGGACAGCTGATGGCACCATATATTTT. This translates into CASSVVGTADGTIYF.

The chain links TRBV18 to TRBJ2-5, with TRBD1 as a possible D gene (5 bases). Trimming left V 1 base short and J 3 bases short, with 9 bases between. Germline values: CDR1 KGHSH, CDR2 LQKENI. CDR3 length equals 14 residues. In DNA form, the CDR3 reads TGTGCCAGCTCACCACGGGGCAGTGAAGAGACCCAGTACTTC. Encoded protein: CASSPRGSEETQYF. Full variable domain (rest looked up from reference TRBV18 and TRBJ2-5): NAGVMQNPRHLVRRRGQEARLRCSPMKGHSHVYWYRQLPEEGLKFMVYLQKENIIDESGMPKERFSAEFPKEGPSILRIQQVVRGDSAAYFCASSPRGSEETQYFGPGTRLLVL.

The CDR3 coding sequence is TGTGCCAGCAGCTTGGAGGACAGCGACATCCTGGGCTACGAGCAGTACTTC. The encoded protein is CASSLEDSDILGYEQYF. This chain connects TRBV5-8 to TRBJ2-7; D may be TRBD1 (6 bases). Deletions cut 0 bases from V and 3 bases from J, with 19 bases between. Per the germline V gene, CDR1 is SGHTS and CDR2 is YDEGEE. This CDR3 contains 17 residues.

This chain links TRBV9 with TRBJ2-1, with 11 nucleotides matching TRBD2. CDR3 length: 17 residues. CDR1 is SGDLS, CDR2 YYNGEE, per germline. The junction had 4 bases not matched to a gene; V was cut back by 0 bases and J by 2 bases. CDR3 coding DNA: TGTGCCAGCAGCGTAGCCATAGCGGGAGGGCCCTACAATGAGCAGTTCTTC. Translation: CASSVAIAGGPYNEQFF. The whole variable domain, remainder taken from reference TRBV9 and TRBJ2-1, is DSGVTQTPKHLITATGQRVTLRCSPRSGDLSVYWYQQSLDQGLQFLIQYYNGEERAKGNILERFSAQQFPDLHSELNLSSLELGDSALYFCASSVAIAGGPYNEQFFGPGTRLTVL.

The V call is TRBV7-2, the J call TRBJ2-6, with 8 positions matching TRBD1. CDR1 and CDR2 from the germline V gene are SGHTA and FQGNSA. After removal of 5 bases from V and 0 bases from J, the junction contained 3 bases not matched to a gene. The CDR3 runs 16 residues. The CDR3 DNA reads TGTGCCAGCAGCAGACAGGGGAGCTCTGGGGCCAACGTCCTGACTTTC. As protein: CASSRQGSSGANVLTF.

This rearrangement joins TRBV9 to TRBJ2-1; 7 bases agree with TRBD1. The V gene end was trimmed by 4 bases and the J gene end by 4 bases; junction bases not matched to a gene: 8. The CDR3 has 15 amino acids. Germline CDR1 and CDR2: SGDLS and YYNGEE. The CDR3 is CASSPRDSIYNEQFF. The CDR3 bases are TGTGCCAGCAGCCCCCGGGACAGTATTTACAATGAGCAGTTCTTC.

The V gene is TRBV10-2, the J gene TRBJ2-7, with 7 nucleotides matching TRBD1. Germline values: CDR1 WSHSY, CDR2 SAAADI. The V segment lost 6 bases and the J segment 2 bases; nucleotides outside the gene matches: 7. The CDR3 sequence is 14 residues long. The CDR3 DNA reads TGCGCCAGCAGGATAACAGGGGAGCCCTACGAGCAGTACTTC. Its translation is CASRITGEPYEQYF.

This clone was observed once. The rearrangement joins TRBV15 to TRBJ1-5, with no clear D. Germline-derived CDR1 and CDR2 are LNHNV and YYDKDF (reference sequence). The V gene lost 0 bases and the J gene lost 6 bases, with 6 bases spanning the gap. CDR3 size: 13 residues. CDR3 protein: CATSRETRQPQHF. For the CDR3, the DNA is TGTGCCACCAGCAGAGAGACTCGTCAGCCCCAGCATTTT.

The gene calls are TRBV2 and TRBJ2-6, with D perhaps TRBD2 (5 bases). CDR3 length: 14 residues. Per germline, CDR1 SNHLY and CDR2 FYNNEI. Trimming cost V 6 bases and J 1 base, with 7 bases left between them. Written as DNA, the CDR3 is TGTGCCAGCAGGGACTCTTCTGGGGCCAACGTCCTGACTTTC. Translation gives CASRDSSGANVLTF. The full variable domain, completed using reference TRBV2 and TRBJ2-6, is EPEVTQTPSHQVTQMGQEVILRCVPISNHLYFYWYRQILGQKVEFLVSFYNNEISEKSEIFDDQFSVERPDGSNFTLKIRSTKLEDSAMYFCASRDSSGANVLTFGAGSRLTVL.

The chain is built from TRBV5-1 and TRBJ1-2; 9 bases fit TRBD1. CDR1 and CDR2 from the germline V gene are SGHRS and YFSETQ. The CDR3 consists of 14 residues. With 0 bases clipped from V and 6 bases from J, the junction kept 3 bases outside the gene matches. The CDR3 reads CASSLETGGDGYTF. CDR3 nucleotides: TGCGCCAGCAGCTTGGAAACAGGGGGCGATGGCTACACCTTC.

V is TRBV7-9 and J is TRBJ1-2; TRBD1 is a possible D gene (6 bases). The V gene lost 2 bases and the J gene lost 7 bases, with 17 bases spanning the gap. Germline loops: CDR1 SEHNR, CDR2 FQNEAQ (reference sequence). The CDR3 runs 15 residues. The CDR3 DNA follows: TGTGCCAGCAGCTTAACGGAGGCAGGGGTCGCTGGCTACACCTTC. Translation: CASSLTEAGVAGYTF. The whole variable domain, filled in from reference TRBV7-9 and TRBJ1-2, reads DTGVSQNPRHKITKRGQNVTFRCDPISEHNRLYWYRQTLGQGPEFLTYFQNEAQLEKSRLLSDRFSAERPKGSFSTLEIQRTEQGDSAMYLCASSLTEAGVAGYTFGSGTRLTVV.

This chain joins TRBV5-6 and TRBJ2-7, with D maybe TRBD1 (5 bases). This CDR3 is 15 amino acids long. Trimming shortened V by 2 bases and J by 1 base, and 13 bases separated the two germline ends. Germline V gene data show CDR1 as SGHDT and CDR2 as YYEEEE. The chain's CDR3 is CASSLLKQVSYEQYF. The CDR3 DNA is TGTGCCAGCAGCTTATTGAAACAGGTATCCTACGAGCAGTACTTC.

This sequence joins TRBV6-5 and TRBJ2-1, with D possibly TRBD2 on 5 matching bases. The CDR3 consists of 15 residues. V shed 6 bases and J shed 0 bases, with 12 bases lying between them. CDR1 is MNHEY and CDR2 is SVGAGI in the germline V gene. The CDR3 spells CASSPGVSSYNEQFF. The CDR3 coding sequence is TGTGCCAGCAGCCCCGGGGTGAGCTCCTACAATGAGCAGTTCTTC.

The chain combines TRBV28 with TRBJ2-7; TRBD1 is a possible D gene (5 bases). The CDR3 sequence is 12 residues long. Germline CDR1 MDHEN, CDR2 SYDVKM. V gave up 8 bases and J gave up 4 bases, with 12 bases separating them. This CDR3 reads CASSRGRYEQYF. CDR3 bases: TGTGCCAGCTCAAGGGGCCGGTACGAGCAGTACTTC. The full variable domain, in which reference TRBV28 and TRBJ2-7 provide the parts outside the CDR3, is DVKVTQSSRYLVKRTGEKVFLECVQDMDHENMFWYRQDPGLGLRLIYFSYDVKMKEKGDIPEGYSVSREKKERFSLILESASTNQTSMYLCASSRGRYEQYFGPGTRLTVT.

The chain joins TRBV4-3 to TRBJ2-7, with 7 bases that match TRBD1. This CDR3 comprises 15 residues. Unmatched junction bases numbered 6, after V lost 0 bases and J lost 4 bases. CDR1 is LGHNA, CDR2 YSLEER, per germline. The DNA for the CDR3 is TGCGCCAGCAGCCAAGACCCGGACAGGAGTTACGAGCAGTACTTC. Protein sequence: CASSQDPDRSYEQYF.

The chain uses TRBV7-2 and TRBJ2-7, with 8 nucleotides matching TRBD1. The CDR3 sequence is 13 residues long. CDR1 is SGHTA, CDR2 FQGNSA, per germline. Trimming cost V 7 bases and J 5 bases; bases outside gene matches: 7. This CDR3 is CASNMDRADEQYF. For the CDR3, the DNA is TGTGCCAGCAACATGGACAGGGCGGACGAGCAGTACTTC.

This chain connects TRBV6-2 or TRBV6-3 to TRBJ2-1; 7 nucleotides agree with TRBD2. J was trimmed by 5 bases and V by 0 bases; bases with no gene match: 16. Germline-derived CDR1 and CDR2 are MNHEY and SVGEGT. This CDR3 has 19 amino acids. The CDR3 loop is CASSYSPGLSGREHNEQFF. Here the CDR3 DNA reads TGTGCCAGCAGTTACTCTCCGGGGCTTAGCGGGCGGGAGCACAATGAGCAGTTCTTC.